This paragraph reports one TCR beta chain. This clonotype was recorded only once. No antigen is known for it. It has no much larger one-base neighbor in the sample; base qualities were not kept. A lone read offers only weak evidence. These data originate in a study of prognosis after radiotherapy for stage I lung cancer (dated by TCRdb to about 2021). Regarding the complete study: Approximately 20 stage I NSCLC patients were enrolled in Nanjing, China, between 2018 and January 2019. Over twelve patients had newly diagnosed primary stage I lung tumors, and several had oligometastatic NSCLC after surgical resection of the primary tumor. All patients were considered medically inoperable, owing to comorbidities in some 11 and refusal of surgery in 6 or 7. Ages in the cohort of approximately 13 men and 6 women ranged from about 50 to 84 years, with a median of 74. Tumor histology was squamous cell carcinoma in over 5 patients and adenocarcinoma in roughly 13. SBRT was given in 3 to 5 fractions with a biologically effective dose of at least 100 Gy, using image-guided IMRT or VMAT. No patient received concurrent therapy alongside SBRT. Distant metastases were developed by four of the 19 patients after SBRT, at a median of around seven months, whereas no significant progression was observed in the other 15 patients. Peripheral blood TCR beta repertoires were profiled in stage I NSCLC patients before and after stereotactic body radiotherapy, and the study then linked these repertoires to distant failure. The study sequenced some 38 blood samples from 19 patients, one before and one after SBRT per patient. Broad study findings and their caveats: Tumor specificity of expanded TCR clones was not determined. After SBRT, the count of unique TCR clones dropped from a median of about 10,000 beforehand to about 7,200 afterward (Wilcoxon paired P=0.011). Differences by metastasis status were reportedly seen in TRBV and TRBJ usage frequencies, involving two V genes at baseline and, after SBRT, nine V genes and two J genes. Limitations of the study included a small cohort and short follow-up, and the study findings need independent validation. No adjustment for multiple comparisons was applied to any of the reported P values. Post-SBRT Shannon entropy and its change from baseline were lower in patients who developed distant metastases; baseline Shannon entropy was not associated with metastases.

All patients had node-negative disease on CT and PET/CT, and none had a history of other malignancies or had previously received chemotherapy or radiotherapy. At each of two time points, around 6 milliliters of peripheral venous blood were collected into EDTA tubes. Ficoll-Paque Plus density-gradient centrifugation was used to isolate PBMCs. Right after collection, samples were kept at -80 degrees C until analysis. Two rounds of multiplex PCR were used to amplify the TCR beta CDR3 region from genomic DNA. In the first round of PCR, primers specific to each TRBV and TRBJ gene were used, and the primer sequences are filed in Chinese patent CN105087789A. The second PCR round used universal primers. The Roche High Pure PCR Template Preparation Kit was used to extract genomic DNA from frozen PBMCs. An Illumina HiSeq 3000 was used to sequence the libraries paired-end with 151 bp reads. In the paper's pipeline: CutAdapt was used to remove raw reads lacking the multiplex PCR primer sequences. High-quality paired reads were merged into contigs with PEAR. By aligning each contig to reference sequences, MiXCR assigned the TRB V, D and J gene segments to that contig. To remove sequencing errors, CDR3 sequences were clustered according to base quality and sequence similarity. Shannon entropy normalized by the natural log of productive TCR sequence number was used as the measure of diversity. Clonality was computed as one minus the ratio of Shannon entropy to the natural log of the number of unique clonotypes. The Youden index of ROC curves was used to select progression-free survival cut-offs for repertoire metrics, and analyses were performed in R 3.5.3. TCRdb applied fastp at Q25 and MiXCR to the public reads, then kept only in-frame beta chains. Rows merge per CDR3 protein into single entries with the most common DNA and genes. Here the V and J calls rest on TCRdb's processing, not on the authors' analysis. Counted in this sample were about 16,000 distinct CDR3 sequences; around 40% of them appeared once. The top ten clones comprise less than 50% of the sample.

V gives up 6 bases and J gives up 2 bases, and the segment between their germline ends measures 10 bases. Looking up the germline V gene yields CDR1 SGHTA and CDR2 FQGNSA. The CDR3 measures 13 amino acids from cysteine to phenylalanine. Of the read, only the CDR3 DNA is kept; its 39 bases are in frame from base 1. The starting material was PBMCs, obtained before or after stereotactic body radiation therapy (not recorded which). The receptor's source is a donor aged 50 or older with non-small cell lung cancer. The V and J segments used are TRBV7-2 and TRBJ1-1, with no confidently assigned D gene. CDR3 reads: CASRQAANTEAFF. Read as DNA, the sequence is TGTGCCAGCAGACAAGCGGCTAACACTGAAGCTTTCTTT.